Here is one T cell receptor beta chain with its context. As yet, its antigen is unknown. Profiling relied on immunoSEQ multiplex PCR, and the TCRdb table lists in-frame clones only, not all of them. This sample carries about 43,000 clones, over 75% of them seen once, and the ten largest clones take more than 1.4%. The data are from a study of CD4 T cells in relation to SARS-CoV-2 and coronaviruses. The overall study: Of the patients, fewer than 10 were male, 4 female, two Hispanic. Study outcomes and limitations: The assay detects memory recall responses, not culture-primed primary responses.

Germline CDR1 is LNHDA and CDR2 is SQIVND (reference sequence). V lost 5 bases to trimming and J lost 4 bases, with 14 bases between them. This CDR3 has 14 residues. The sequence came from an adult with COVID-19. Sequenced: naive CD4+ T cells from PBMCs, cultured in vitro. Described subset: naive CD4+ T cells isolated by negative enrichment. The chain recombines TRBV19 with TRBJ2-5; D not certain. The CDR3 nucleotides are TGTGCCAGTAGTGGGCTAAGGTTTGGAGAGACCCAGTACTTC. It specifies CASSGLRFGETQYF.